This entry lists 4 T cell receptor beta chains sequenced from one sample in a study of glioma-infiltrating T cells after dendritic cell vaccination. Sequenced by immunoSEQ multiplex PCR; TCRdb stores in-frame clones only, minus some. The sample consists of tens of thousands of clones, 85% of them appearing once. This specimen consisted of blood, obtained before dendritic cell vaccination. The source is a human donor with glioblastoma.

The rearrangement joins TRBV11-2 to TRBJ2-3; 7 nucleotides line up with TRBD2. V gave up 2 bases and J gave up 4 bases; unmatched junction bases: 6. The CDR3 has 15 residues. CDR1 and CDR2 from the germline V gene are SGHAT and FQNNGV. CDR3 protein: CASSLNGGSPDTQYF. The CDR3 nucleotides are TGTGCCAGCAGCTTAAACGGGGGGAGCCCAGATACGCAGTATTTT.

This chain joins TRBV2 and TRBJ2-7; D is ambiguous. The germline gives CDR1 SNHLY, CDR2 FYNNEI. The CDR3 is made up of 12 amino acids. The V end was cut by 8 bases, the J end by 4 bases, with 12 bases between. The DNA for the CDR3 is TGTGCCAGCCGAAACAGAGAATACGAGCAGTACTTC. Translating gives CASRNREYEQYF.

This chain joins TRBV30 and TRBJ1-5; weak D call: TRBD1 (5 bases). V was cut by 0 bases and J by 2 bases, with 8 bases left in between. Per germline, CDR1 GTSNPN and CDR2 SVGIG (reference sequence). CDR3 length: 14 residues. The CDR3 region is CAWSVGGGNQPQHF. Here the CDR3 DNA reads TGTGCCTGGAGTGTGGGAGGGGGCAATCAGCCCCAGCATTTT.

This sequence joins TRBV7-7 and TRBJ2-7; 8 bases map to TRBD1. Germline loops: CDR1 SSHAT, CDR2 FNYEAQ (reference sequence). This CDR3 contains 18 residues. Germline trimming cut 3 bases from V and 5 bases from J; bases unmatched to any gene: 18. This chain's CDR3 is CASSLFTNTNRGFHEQYF. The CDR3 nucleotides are TGTGCCAGCAGCTTGTTTACTAACACTAACAGGGGGTTCCACGAGCAGTACTTC.